This TCR beta chain is from a study of blood T cell repertoires in COVID-19. Study summary: Acute-phase and convalescent COVID-19 samples originated in the United States, Italy and Spain. T cells, B-cell-depleted T cells, or PBMCs supplied cDNA or gDNA.

Source study methods: Reference gene primer amplification in the assay estimated nucleated cell counts. Clones were sequenced by immunoSEQ multiplex PCR, and TCRdb holds only the in-frame ones, with some missing. V, J and clone size reflect that table, while D and trimming were determined from the DNA. The sample shows around 270,000 clones, about 89% of them seen only once. The CDR3 runs 14 residues. Trimming stripped 1 base from V and 3 bases from J, with 10 bases between. The germline V gene encodes CDR1 SGDLS and CDR2 YYNGEE. This receptor was taken from a man aged 25 to 45 with acute or convalescent COVID-19. Source material: peripheral blood. The rearrangement links TRBV9 to TRBJ1-1; D is unclear. Here the CDR3 DNA reads TGTGCCAGCAGCGTATCTGGAGAAGACACTGAAGCTTTCTTT. Translated: CASSVSGEDTEAFF. Looking up the rest from reference TRBV9 and TRBJ1-1 gives the full variable domain: DSGVTQTPKHLITATGQRVTLRCSPRSGDLSVYWYQQSLDQGLQFLIQYYNGEERAKGNILERFSAQQFPDLHSELNLSSLELGDSALYFCASSVSGEDTEAFFGQGTRLTVV.